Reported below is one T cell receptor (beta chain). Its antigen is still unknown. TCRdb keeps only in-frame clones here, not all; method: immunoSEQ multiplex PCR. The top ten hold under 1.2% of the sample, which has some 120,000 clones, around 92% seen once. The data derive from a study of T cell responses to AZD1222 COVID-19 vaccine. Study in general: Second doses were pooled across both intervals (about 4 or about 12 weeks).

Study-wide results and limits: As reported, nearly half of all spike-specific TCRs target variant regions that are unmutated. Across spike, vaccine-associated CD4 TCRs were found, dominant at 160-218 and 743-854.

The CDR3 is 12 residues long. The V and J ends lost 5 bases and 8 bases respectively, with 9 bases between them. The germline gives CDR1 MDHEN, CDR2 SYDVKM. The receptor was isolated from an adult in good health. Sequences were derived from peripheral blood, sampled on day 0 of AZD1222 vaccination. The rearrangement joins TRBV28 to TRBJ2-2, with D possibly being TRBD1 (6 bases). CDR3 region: CASSHGQGELFF. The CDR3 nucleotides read TGTGCCAGCAGTCATGGACAGGGGGAGCTGTTTTTT.